This entry is about one TCR beta chain. Its antigen is currently unknown. Sequencing was performed with immunoSEQ multiplex PCR; in TCRdb, only in-frame clones are kept and a portion is missing. This repertoire shows fewer than 85,000 clones, 70% to 90% found once; its top ten account for 2.5%. This entry is derived from a study of graft-versus-host responses after intestinal transplantation. Study in general: All recipients got anti-thymocyte globulin induction, then tacrolimus and steroids for about three years. Study-level points and caveats: Ileal or blood samples showed some GvH clones first, and such clones were also found in recipient marrow.

The germline gives CDR1 MNHNY, CDR2 SVGAGI (reference sequence). The CDR3 sequence is 16 residues long. Deletions cut 6 bases from V and 2 bases from J, with 20 bases between. The specimen was unstimulated CD8+ T cells sorted from spleen or lymph node cells, collected before intestinal transplant. The clonotype was recovered from a human donor who received an intestinal transplant. The chain is built from TRBV6-6 and TRBJ2-7; maybe TRBD1 (6 bases). The CDR3 sequence: CASSRSTDRPPYEQYF. The CDR3, as DNA: TGTGCCAGCAGCCGCAGCACCGACAGGCCACCCTACGAGCAGTACTTC.